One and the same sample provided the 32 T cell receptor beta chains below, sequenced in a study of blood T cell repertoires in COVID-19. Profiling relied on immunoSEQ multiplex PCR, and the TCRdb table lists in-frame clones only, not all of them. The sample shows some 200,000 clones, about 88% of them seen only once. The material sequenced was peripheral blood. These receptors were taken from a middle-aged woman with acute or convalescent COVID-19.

CDR3 DNA: TGTGCCAGCAGTACCGGACTAGCGACGTTATACGAGCAGTACGTC. Protein: CASSTGLATLYEQYV. The rearrangement uses TRBV6-5 and TRBJ2-7, with 9 bases matching TRBD2. The CDR3 loop spans 15 amino acids. Germline CDR1 MNHEY, CDR2 SVGAGI. V was clipped by 5 bases and J by 4 bases; unmatched bases: 9.

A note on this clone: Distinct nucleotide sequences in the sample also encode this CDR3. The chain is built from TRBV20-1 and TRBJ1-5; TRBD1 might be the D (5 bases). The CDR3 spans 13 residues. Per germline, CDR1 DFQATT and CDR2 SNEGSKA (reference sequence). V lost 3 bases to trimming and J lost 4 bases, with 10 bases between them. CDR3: CSASSGVNQPQHF. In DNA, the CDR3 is TGCAGTGCTAGTTCGGGGGTGAATCAGCCCCAGCATTTT.

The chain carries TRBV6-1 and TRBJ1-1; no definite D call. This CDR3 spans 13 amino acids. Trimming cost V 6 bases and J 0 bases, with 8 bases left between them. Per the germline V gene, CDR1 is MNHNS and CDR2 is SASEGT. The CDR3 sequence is CASRGQLNTEAFF. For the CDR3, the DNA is TGTGCCAGCAGGGGCCAGTTGAACACTGAAGCTTTCTTT.

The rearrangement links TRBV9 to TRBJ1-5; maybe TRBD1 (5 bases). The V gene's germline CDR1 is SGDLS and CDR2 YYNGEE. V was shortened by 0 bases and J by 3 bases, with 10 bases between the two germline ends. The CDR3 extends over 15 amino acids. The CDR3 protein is CASSVGIGVNQPQHF. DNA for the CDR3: TGTGCCAGCAGCGTAGGAATAGGGGTCAATCAGCCCCAGCATTTT.

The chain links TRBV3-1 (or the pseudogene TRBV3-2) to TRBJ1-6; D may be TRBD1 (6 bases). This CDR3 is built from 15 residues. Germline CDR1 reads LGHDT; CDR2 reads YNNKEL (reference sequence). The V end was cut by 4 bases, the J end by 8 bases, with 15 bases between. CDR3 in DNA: TGTGCCAGCAGCCGGACCCCCCGGACAGATTCACCCCTCCACTTT. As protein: CASSRTPRTDSPLHF.

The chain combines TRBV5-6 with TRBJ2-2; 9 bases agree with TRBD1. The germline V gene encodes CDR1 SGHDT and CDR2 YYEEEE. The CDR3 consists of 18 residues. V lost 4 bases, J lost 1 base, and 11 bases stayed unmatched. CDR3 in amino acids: CASSTGTGRRGNTGELFF. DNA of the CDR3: TGTGCCAGCAGCACCGGGACAGGGAGAAGGGGGAACACCGGGGAGCTGTTTTTT.

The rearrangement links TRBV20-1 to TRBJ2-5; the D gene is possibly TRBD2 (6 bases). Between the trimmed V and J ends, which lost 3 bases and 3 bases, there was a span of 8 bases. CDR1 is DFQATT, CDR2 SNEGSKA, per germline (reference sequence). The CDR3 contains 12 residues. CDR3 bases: TGCAGTGCTAGTGGCGGGGAAGAGACCCAGTACTTC. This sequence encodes CSASGGEETQYF.

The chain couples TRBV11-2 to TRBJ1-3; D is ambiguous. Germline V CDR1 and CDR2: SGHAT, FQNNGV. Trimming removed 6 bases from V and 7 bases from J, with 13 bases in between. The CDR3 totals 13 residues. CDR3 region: CASSSPRVNTIYF. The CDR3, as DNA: TGTGCCAGCAGTTCGCCCCGGGTGAACACCATATATTTT.

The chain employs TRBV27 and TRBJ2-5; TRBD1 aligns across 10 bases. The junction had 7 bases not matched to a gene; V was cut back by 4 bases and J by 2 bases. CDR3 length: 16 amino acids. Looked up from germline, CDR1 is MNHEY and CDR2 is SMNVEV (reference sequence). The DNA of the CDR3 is TGTGCCAGCAGTTGGGGACAGGGGAGGCCTCAAGAGACCCAGTACTTC. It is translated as CASSWGQGRPQETQYF.

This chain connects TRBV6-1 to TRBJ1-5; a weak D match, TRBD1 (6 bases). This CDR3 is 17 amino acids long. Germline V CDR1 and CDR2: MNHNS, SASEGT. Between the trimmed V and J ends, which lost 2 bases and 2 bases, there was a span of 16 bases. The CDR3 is CASSERGGPAGNQPQHF. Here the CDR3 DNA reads TGTGCCAGCAGTGAACGGGGGGGGCCTGCGGGCAATCAGCCCCAGCATTTT.

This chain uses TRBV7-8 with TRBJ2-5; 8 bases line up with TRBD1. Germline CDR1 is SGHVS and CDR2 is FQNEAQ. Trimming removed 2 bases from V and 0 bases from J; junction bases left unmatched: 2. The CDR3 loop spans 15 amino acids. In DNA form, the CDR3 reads TGTGCCAGCAGCTTAACAGGGGGGAACCAAGAGACCCAGTACTTC. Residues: CASSLTGGNQETQYF.

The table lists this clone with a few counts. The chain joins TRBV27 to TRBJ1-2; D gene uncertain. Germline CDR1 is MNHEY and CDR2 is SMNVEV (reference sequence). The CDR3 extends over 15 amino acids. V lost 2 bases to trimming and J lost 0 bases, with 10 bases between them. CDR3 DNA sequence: TGTGCCAGCAGTTTACGCGGCAGATCTAACTATGGCTACACCTTC. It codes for CASSLRGRSNYGYTF.

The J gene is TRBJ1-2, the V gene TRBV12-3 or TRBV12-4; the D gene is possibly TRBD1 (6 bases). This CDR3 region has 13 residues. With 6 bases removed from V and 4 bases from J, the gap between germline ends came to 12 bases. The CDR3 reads CASSSGQSYGYTF. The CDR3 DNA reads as TGTGCCAGCAGCTCCGGACAGTCCTATGGCTACACCTTC.

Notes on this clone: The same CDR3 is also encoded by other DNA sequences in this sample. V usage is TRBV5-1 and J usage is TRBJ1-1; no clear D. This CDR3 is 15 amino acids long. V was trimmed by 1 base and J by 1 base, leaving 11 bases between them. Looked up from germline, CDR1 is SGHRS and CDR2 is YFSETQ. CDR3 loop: CASSLSPRPNTEAFF. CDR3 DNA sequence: TGCGCCAGCAGCTTGAGTCCCAGGCCGAACACTGAAGCTTTCTTT.

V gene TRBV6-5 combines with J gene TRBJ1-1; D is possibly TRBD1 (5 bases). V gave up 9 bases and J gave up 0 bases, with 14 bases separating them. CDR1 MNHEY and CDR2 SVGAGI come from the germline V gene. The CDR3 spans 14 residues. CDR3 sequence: CASRRAALNTEAFF. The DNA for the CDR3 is TGTGCCAGTCGCAGGGCGGCTCTGAACACTGAAGCTTTCTTT.

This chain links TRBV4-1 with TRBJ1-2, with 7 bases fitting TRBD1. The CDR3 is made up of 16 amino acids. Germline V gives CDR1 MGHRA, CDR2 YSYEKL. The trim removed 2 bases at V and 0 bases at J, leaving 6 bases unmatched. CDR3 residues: CASSQPGQSSNYGYTF. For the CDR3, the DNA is TGCGCCAGCAGCCAACCGGGACAGAGTTCTAACTATGGCTACACCTTC.

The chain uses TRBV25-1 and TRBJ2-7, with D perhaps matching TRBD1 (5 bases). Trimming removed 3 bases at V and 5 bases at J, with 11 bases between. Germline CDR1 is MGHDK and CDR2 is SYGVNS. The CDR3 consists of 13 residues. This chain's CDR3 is CASSDSLGDEQYV. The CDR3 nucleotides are TGTGCCAGCAGTGATTCCCTAGGGGACGAGCAGTACGTC.

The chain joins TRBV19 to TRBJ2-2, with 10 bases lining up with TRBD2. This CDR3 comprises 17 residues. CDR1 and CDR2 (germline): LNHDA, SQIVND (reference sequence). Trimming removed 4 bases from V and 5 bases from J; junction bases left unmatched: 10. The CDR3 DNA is TGTGCCAGTAGTAGAGCGGGGGGGCTAGGTAGGACCGGGGAGCTGTTTTTT. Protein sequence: CASSRAGGLGRTGELFF.

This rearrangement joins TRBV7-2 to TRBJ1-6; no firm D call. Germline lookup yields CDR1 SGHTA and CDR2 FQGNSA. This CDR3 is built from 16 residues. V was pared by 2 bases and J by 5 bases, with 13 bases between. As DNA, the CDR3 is TGTGCCAGCAGCTTACCGGGGTCGAATCATAATTCACCCCTCCACTTT. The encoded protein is CASSLPGSNHNSPLHF.

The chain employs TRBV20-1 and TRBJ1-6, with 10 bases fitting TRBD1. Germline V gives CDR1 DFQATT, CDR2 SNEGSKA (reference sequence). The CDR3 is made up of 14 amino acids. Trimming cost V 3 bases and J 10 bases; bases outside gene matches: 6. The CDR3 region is CSASDDRGRSPLHF. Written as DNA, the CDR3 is TGCAGTGCTAGTGATGACAGGGGGCGATCACCCCTCCACTTT.

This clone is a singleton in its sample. The CDR3 loop is CASSLFGAVGDYEQYV. The CDR3 bases are TGTGCCAGCAGCTTATTTGGGGCAGTTGGAGACTACGAGCAGTACGTC. The chain carries TRBV5-6 and TRBJ2-7; the D gene is possibly TRBD1 (5 bases). The V gene's germline CDR1 is SGHDT and CDR2 YYEEEE. The CDR3 consists of 16 residues. Trimming cost V 2 bases and J 3 bases, with 18 bases left between them.

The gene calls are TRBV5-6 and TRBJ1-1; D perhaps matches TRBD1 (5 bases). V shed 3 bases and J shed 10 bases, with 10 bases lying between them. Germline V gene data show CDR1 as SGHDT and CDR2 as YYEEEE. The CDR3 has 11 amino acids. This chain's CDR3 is CASSSNGGAFF. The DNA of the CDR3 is TGTGCCAGCAGCTCCAACGGGGGAGCTTTCTTT.

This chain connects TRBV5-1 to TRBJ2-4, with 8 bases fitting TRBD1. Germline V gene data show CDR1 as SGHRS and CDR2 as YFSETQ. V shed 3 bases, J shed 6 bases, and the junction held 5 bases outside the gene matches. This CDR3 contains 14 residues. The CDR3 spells CASSSGGEGNIQYF. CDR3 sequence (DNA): TGCGCCAGCAGCTCAGGGGGCGAGGGAAACATTCAGTACTTC.

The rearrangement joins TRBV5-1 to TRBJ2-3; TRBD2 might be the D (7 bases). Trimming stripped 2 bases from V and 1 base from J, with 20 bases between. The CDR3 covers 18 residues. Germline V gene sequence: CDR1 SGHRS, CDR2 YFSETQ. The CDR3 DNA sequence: TGCGCCAGCAGCTTACGGGGAAGGGGGGGTTTTGGCACAGATACGCAGTATTTT. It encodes CASSLRGRGGFGTDTQYF.

CDR3: CASSGGINQPQHF. The CDR3 DNA is TGTGCCAGCAGTGGAGGAATCAATCAGCCCCAGCATTTT. The rearrangement links TRBV2 to TRBJ1-5; D remains unclear. Germline CDR1 SNHLY, CDR2 FYNNEI. V was shortened by 4 bases and J by 3 bases, with 7 bases between the two germline ends. The CDR3 has 13 residues.

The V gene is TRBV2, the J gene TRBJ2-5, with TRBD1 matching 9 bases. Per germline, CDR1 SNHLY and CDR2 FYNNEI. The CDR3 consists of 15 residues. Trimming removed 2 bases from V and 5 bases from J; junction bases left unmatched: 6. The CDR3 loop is CASSEYGTGRETQYF. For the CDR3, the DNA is TGTGCCAGCAGTGAATATGGGACAGGGAGGGAGACCCAGTACTTC. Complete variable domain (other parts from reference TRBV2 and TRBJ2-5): EPEVTQTPSHQVTQMGQEVILRCVPISNHLYFYWYRQILGQKVEFLVSFYNNEISEKSEIFDDQFSVERPDGSNFTLKIRSTKLEDSAMYFCASSEYGTGRETQYFGPGTRLLVL.

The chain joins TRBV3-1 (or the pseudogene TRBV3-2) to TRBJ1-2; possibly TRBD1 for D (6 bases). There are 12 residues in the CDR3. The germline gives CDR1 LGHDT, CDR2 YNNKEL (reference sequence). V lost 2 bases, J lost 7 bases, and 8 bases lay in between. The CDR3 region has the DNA TGTGCCAGCAGCCAACCAGGGGTTGGCTACACCTTC. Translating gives CASSQPGVGYTF.

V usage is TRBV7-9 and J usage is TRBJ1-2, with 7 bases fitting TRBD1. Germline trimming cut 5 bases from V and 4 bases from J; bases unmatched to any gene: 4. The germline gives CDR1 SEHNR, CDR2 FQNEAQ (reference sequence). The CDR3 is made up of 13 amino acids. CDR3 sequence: CASSLTGTYGYTF. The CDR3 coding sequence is TGTGCCAGCAGCCTGACAGGGACCTATGGCTACACCTTC.

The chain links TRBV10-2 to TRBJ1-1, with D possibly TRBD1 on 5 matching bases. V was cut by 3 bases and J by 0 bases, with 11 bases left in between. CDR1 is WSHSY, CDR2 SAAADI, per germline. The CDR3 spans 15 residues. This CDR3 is CASSDMDNMNTEAFF. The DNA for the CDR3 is TGCGCCAGCAGTGATATGGACAATATGAACACTGAAGCTTTCTTT.

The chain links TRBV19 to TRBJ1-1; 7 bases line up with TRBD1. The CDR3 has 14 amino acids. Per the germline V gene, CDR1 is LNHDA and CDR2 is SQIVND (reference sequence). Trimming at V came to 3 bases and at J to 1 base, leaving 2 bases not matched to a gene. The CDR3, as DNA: TGTGCCAGTAGTATTAAGGGGGCGAACACTGAAGCTTTCTTT. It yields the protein CASSIKGANTEAFF.

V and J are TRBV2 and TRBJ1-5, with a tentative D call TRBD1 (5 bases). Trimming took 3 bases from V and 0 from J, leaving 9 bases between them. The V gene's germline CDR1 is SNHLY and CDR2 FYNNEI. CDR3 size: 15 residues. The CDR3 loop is CASSENRHSNQPQHF. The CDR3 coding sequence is TGTGCCAGCAGTGAGAACAGGCATAGCAATCAGCCCCAGCATTTT.

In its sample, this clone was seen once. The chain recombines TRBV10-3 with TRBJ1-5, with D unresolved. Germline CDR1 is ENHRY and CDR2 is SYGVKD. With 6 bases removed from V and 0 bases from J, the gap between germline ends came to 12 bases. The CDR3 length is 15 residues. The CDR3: CAISIGHNSNQPQHF. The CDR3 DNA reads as TGTGCCATCAGCATTGGGCACAATAGCAATCAGCCCCAGCATTTT.